The source of this TCR beta chain is a study of T cell responses to AZD1222 COVID-19 vaccine. Study as a whole: Second doses were pooled across both intervals (about 4 or about 12 weeks).

Sequencing was performed with immunoSEQ multiplex PCR; in TCRdb, only in-frame clones are kept and a portion is missing. The table has 100,000 to 130,000 clones, under 95% seen once; the top ten hold 20% to 25%. Study-level results: None of the repertoires were sampled until the peak T cell response had passed. Seropositivity was recorded at baseline in only six AZD1222 recipients. Nearly half of spike-specific TCRs reportedly target unmutated variant regions.

The CDR3 runs to 13 residues. V lost 1 base and J lost 4, with 7 bases in between. CDR1 and CDR2 from the germline V gene are SEHNR and FQNEAQ (reference sequence). This clone was detected only a few times. Its matching antigen is unknown. This sample comprised peripheral blood, obtained on day 0 of AZD1222 vaccination. The rearrangement joins TRBV7-9 to TRBJ2-5; D is uncertain. This receptor was taken from an adult in good health. This chain's CDR3 is CASSLVVSETQYF. The CDR3 DNA sequence: TGTGCCAGCAGCTTAGTCGTATCAGAGACCCAGTACTTC.